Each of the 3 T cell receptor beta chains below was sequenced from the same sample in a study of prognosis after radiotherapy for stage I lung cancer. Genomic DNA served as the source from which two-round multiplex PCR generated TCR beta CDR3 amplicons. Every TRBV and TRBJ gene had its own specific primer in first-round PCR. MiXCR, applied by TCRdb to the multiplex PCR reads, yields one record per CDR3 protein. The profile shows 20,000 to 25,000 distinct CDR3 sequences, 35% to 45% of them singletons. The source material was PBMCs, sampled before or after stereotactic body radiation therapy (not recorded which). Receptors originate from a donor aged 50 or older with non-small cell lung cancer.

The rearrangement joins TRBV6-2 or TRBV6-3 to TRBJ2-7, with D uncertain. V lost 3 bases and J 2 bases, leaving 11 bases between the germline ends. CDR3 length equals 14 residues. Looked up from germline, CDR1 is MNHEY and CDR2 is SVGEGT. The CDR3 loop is CASSYTASTYEQYF. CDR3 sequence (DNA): TGTGCCAGCAGTTATACAGCCTCTACCTACGAGCAGTACTTC.

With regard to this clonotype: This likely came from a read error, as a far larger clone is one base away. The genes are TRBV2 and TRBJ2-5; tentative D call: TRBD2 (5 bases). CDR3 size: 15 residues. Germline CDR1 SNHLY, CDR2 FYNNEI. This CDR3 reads CASLPGISSYNEQLF. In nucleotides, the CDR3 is TGTGCCAGCCTACCGGGGATAAGCTCCTACAATGAGCAGCTCTTC.

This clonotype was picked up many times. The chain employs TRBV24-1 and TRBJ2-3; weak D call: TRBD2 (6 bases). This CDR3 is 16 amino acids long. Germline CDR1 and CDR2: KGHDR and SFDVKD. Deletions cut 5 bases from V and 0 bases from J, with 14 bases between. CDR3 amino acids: CATSGRDSVSTDTQYF. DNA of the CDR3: TGTGCCACCAGTGGGAGGGACTCCGTTAGCACAGATACGCAGTATTTT.